This T cell receptor beta chain comes out of a study of blood T cells in healthy people across ages (dated by TCRdb to the mid-2010s). Background on the whole study: In model experiments, roughly one uniquely barcoded TCR beta cDNA molecule per two T cells was captured by template switching. Two additional independent replicas of 1 million unique cDNA reads from the same blood draw were analyzed for two donors (one aged 18 to 30 and one aged 80 or older). The study measured age-related changes in TCR beta repertoire diversity using deep sequencing normalized with unique cDNA molecular identifiers. Four age groups were formed from the donors: young (average roughly 16 years), middle-aged (around 37), aged (around 68) and long-lived (more than 75). The research as a whole found: Compared with the aged group, the long-lived group had more naive CD4+ T cells, fewer expanded clones and increased TCR diversity, suggesting age selection. Total diversity estimates from one million sequenced T cells were considered lower bounds and underestimates. The percentage of naive T cells measured by flow cytometry correlated strongly with observed TCR beta diversity. Donor CMV infection status was unknown, potentially confounding age-related changes in expanded clonotypes. As age increased, observed TCR beta diversity per million T cells dropped in a roughly linear way, and a significant reduction was already evident by age around 41. Because profiling used bulk unsorted PBMCs, naive and antigen-experienced compartments could not be compared conclusively.

As regards this clonotype: The antigen it recognizes is unknown. Base qualities are not at hand, and no much larger clone is one base apart.

Systemically healthy Caucasian individuals from Russia, around 39 in total and aged roughly 6 to 100 years, were included as donors. Around 10 milliliters of peripheral blood were drawn from each donor into EDTA-treated Vacutainer tubes. PBMCs were isolated by Ficoll-Paque density-gradient centrifugation, with at least 6.5 million obtained per sample. Trizol reagent was used to extract total RNA from PBMCs, with at least 6 micrograms per sample. The percentages of naive CD45RAhigh/CD27high T cells were determined by flow cytometry on a PBMC aliquot from every donor. Libraries were constructed by 5' RACE. The reads were generated on an Illumina HiSeq 2500. A second about 6 to 11 cycle PCR used a sample-barcoded 5' primer and a J-beta primer mix. A template-switch 5' adaptor carrying 12 random nucleotides introduced a unique molecular identifier onto each TCR beta cDNA molecule. Each sample yielded at least 3 million CDR3-containing paired-end reads. First-strand cDNA was synthesized from all RNA with the Mint cDNA synthesis kit, primed by a TRBC-specific oligonucleotide. After uracil-DNA glycosylase treatment, a first 18-cycle PCR used universal primers M1SS and BC2_uni_R on all cDNA. Concerning the study's data processing: For normalization, 1 million high-quality reads, each with a distinct molecular identifier, were randomly selected from each sample. Instead of being binned into consensus sequences, reads that shared molecular identifiers were thrown out. MiTCR, run with a Q25 quality threshold and the strictest error-elimination algorithm, handled CDR3 identification, clonotype clustering and error correction. Lower-bound total TCR beta diversity was estimated with a nonparametric unseen species model using Euler transformation. TCRdb's own reprocessing of the public reads used fastp at Q25 and MiXCR and kept productive beta chains. Rows merge per CDR3 protein into single entries with the most common DNA and genes. Clone size and V and J calls follow TCRdb, not the original study. The sample data list 800,000 to 950,000 distinct CDR3 sequences, and roughly 29% of these were observed just once. About a tenth of the sample is held by the ten biggest clonotypes.

Its CDR3 holds 15 amino acids, cysteine through phenylalanine. Here the CDR3 DNA is all that survives: 45 bases in frame from base 1. CDR1 is given as SGHNT and CDR2 as YYREEE, both from the germline V gene (reference sequence). The germline ends are 10 bases apart after V is trimmed by 1 base and J by 3 bases. These data were also filed under a second study, of T cells of mothers and their children. As the second paper documents: Nine systemically healthy Caucasian individuals served as donors, namely three mothers together with their six children. cDNA synthesis used all of the extracted RNA, with approximately 1.4 ug of RNA in each 15 ul reaction. In the second PCR, the M1S primer introduced both the sample barcodes and 2-4 random nucleotides. More than 8.5 million TCR beta CDR3 reads were obtained from each mother, and roughly 3 million reads were obtained from each child. TCR recombination output is similarly shaped by thymic selection in related and unrelated pairs, with a minor effect exerted by inherited differences. Normalized repertoire overlap was always found to be slightly, but never significantly, higher in related mother-child pairs than in unrelated mother-child pairs. No persistent microchimeric T cell clones were found, with a detection sensitivity of around 100 clones per million clonotypes. In the study, deep NGS was used to compare the TCR beta repertoires of mothers and children, and features distinguishing related mother-child pairs from unrelated individuals were sought. On average, the children were about 12 +/- 4 years old, while the mothers were approximately 41 +/- 4 years old. Libraries were sequenced on Illumina HiSeq 2000 with 100+100 nt paired-end reads after adapter ligation with NEBNext reagents. To avoid cross-contamination, the mother libraries and the child libraries were prepared a month apart and sequenced in separate runs. For each donor, between 500,000 and 2,000,000 distinct TCR beta clonotypes were identified. Naive TCR beta clonotypes were estimated from low-frequency clonotypes matched to each donor's FACS-determined naive share, without sorting.

The specimen was blood. The receptor comes from a woman in her 40s in good health. The chain is encoded by TRBV5-4 joined to TRBJ2-2; a tentative D call is TRBD1 (5 bases match). The CDR3 is CASSLSRADTGELFF. Here is the DNA: TGTGCCAGCAGCTTGTCCAGGGCGGACACCGGGGAGCTGTTTTTT.